This T cell receptor (beta chain) was identified in a study of T cell repertoires in cytomegalovirus infection. Study background: TCR beta signatures that were public indicated CMV infection and matching HLA type. Study-wide findings and caveats: The ex vivo response was dominated by HLA-C-restricted CMV-specific TCR beta clonotypes.

This clonotype has ten or more counts. Its specificity is not known. A single record per CDR3 protein comes from TCRdb applying MiXCR to the reads. Of about 300,000 distinct CDR3 sequences in the sample, about a tenth were seen once. CDR3 length: 13 amino acids. The V gene's germline CDR1 is SGHNT and CDR2 YENEEA. The V gene lost 5 bases and the J gene lost 5 bases, with 12 bases spanning the gap. Material: PBMCs. The chain links TRBV11-3 to TRBJ2-5; weak D call: TRBD1 (5 bases). The clonotype originates from a human donor in good health (CMV status not recorded). Some clones in this sample may be carry-over from other donors' samples. The CDR3 DNA follows: TGTGCCAGCAGCGCCCAGGGAAGGGAGACCCAGTACTTC. Residues: CASSAQGRETQYF.